The next 20 T cell receptor beta chains were all read from a single sample in a study of T cells in Graves' hyperthyroidism and ophthalmopathy. The investigators amplified TCR beta CDR3 regions from RNA transcripts. Initially, a first-round RT-PCR of the TCR CDR3 employed the HTBI primer set. MiXCR, run by TCRdb on the multiplex PCR reads, gives a single entry per CDR3 protein. The table lists 480,000 or so distinct CDR3 sequences, 46% of them singletons, with about 45% in the top ten. Sample: peripheral blood or thyroid tissue (not recorded which). All receptors come from an adult woman with Graves' disease, either hyperthyroidism or ophthalmopathy (not recorded which).

The rearrangement joins TRBV10-3 to TRBJ1-2; D is perhaps TRBD1 (5 bases). Trimming shortened V by 7 bases and J by 3 bases, and 24 bases separated the two germline ends. Germline assignment: CDR1 ENHRY and CDR2 SYGVKD. The CDR3 runs to 17 residues. In DNA, the CDR3 is TGTGCCATCACGGACGGGGGTTGGGGCAAGGGGCACTATGGCTACACCTTC. Its translation: CAITDGGWGKGHYGYTF.

A remark on this clonotype: A clone one base away is much larger, so this may be a read error. The chain employs TRBV24-1 and TRBJ2-5; D not resolved. This CDR3 is 12 amino acids long. Germline CDR1 and CDR2: KGHDR and SFDVKD. CDR3 residues: CASGLRNETQYF. The CDR3 DNA follows: TGTGCTAGTGGTTTGAGGAACGAGACCCAGTACTTC.

The chain uses TRBV7-9 and TRBJ2-7; D remains unclear. From germline, CDR1 is SEHNR and CDR2 FQNEAQ (reference sequence). The CDR3 runs to 12 residues. Trimming pared 6 bases from V and 6 bases from J, leaving 12 bases between. The DNA for the CDR3 is TGTGCCAGCAGAAAACGCCGAGGCGAGCAGTACTTC. It yields the protein CASRKRRGEQYF.

This clonotype was found once. This chain links TRBV11-2 with TRBJ2-5, with 13 bases that match TRBD2. V shed 0 bases and J 4 bases; nucleotides not matched to a gene: 5. This CDR3 comprises 17 residues. Germline loops: CDR1 SGHAT, CDR2 FQNNGV. In DNA, the CDR3 is TGTGCCAGCAGCTTAGATCGGACTAGCGGGGGAGGAGAGACCCAGTACTTC. Translation: CASSLDRTSGGGETQYF.

In its sample, this clonotype was seen many times. The chain recombines TRBV20-1 with TRBJ2-5, with 15 bases lining up with TRBD2. This CDR3 is 16 amino acids long. Looked up from germline, CDR1 is DFQATT and CDR2 is SNEGSKA (reference sequence). Trimming took 0 bases from V and 3 from J; bases not matched to a gene: 2. CDR3 coding DNA: TGCAGTGCTAGAGAGGGACTAGCGGGAGGAAAAGAGACCCAGTACTTC. This encodes CSAREGLAGGKETQYF.

V gene TRBV7-2 combines with J gene TRBJ2-5; no clear D. CDR1 is SGHTA and CDR2 is FQGNSA in the germline V gene. This CDR3 contains 12 residues. V shed 5 bases and J shed 9 bases, with 13 bases lying between them. CDR3 amino acids: CASSLPQQPQYF. Written as DNA, the CDR3 is TGTGCCAGCAGCCTACCCCAGCAGCCCCAGTACTTC.

The gene calls are TRBV7-9 and TRBJ2-5, with D possibly being TRBD2 (6 bases). In germline, CDR1 is SEHNR, CDR2 FQNEAQ (reference sequence). V shed 4 bases and J shed 1 base, with 13 bases lying between them. The CDR3 sequence is 15 residues long. The CDR3 DNA sequence: TGTGCCAGCAGCTCCCGGGACTCCCTCCAAGAGACCCAGTACTTC. The encoded protein is CASSSRDSLQETQYF.

The CDR3, as DNA: TGTGCCACCAGCAGAGATTTTGAGGGGATGAACACTGAAGCTTTCTTT. Translating gives CATSRDFEGMNTEAFF. The V call is TRBV15, the J call TRBJ1-1; D might be TRBD1 (5 bases). The V end was cut by 0 bases, the J end by 0 bases, with 11 bases between. The CDR3 is 16 residues long. CDR1 and CDR2 (germline): LNHNV, YYDKDF (reference sequence).

This clonotype has a count of ten or more. The chain carries TRBV5-1 and TRBJ2-2; D not resolved. The CDR3 is 14 amino acids. Germline loops: CDR1 SGHRS, CDR2 YFSETQ. V was trimmed by 0 bases and J by 4 bases, leaving 7 bases between them. The CDR3 spells CASSLEPSTGELFF. The CDR3 DNA follows: TGCGCCAGCAGCTTGGAGCCCAGCACCGGGGAGCTGTTTTTT. Full variable domain (remainder filled in from reference TRBV5-1 and TRBJ2-2): KAGVTQTPRYLIKTRGQQVTLSCSPISGHRSVSWYQQTPGQGLQFLFEYFSETQRNKGNFPGRFSGRQFSNSRSEMNVSTLELGDSALYLCASSLEPSTGELFFGEGSRLTVL.

As to this clonotype: No conserved phenylalanine or tryptophan ends this CDR3, so it is likely a read error. It is unclear where the CDR3 begins or ends on the DNA, so no DNA is shown, and the CDR3 is as TCRdb lists it. This chain links TRBV7-9 with TRBJ1-1; the D segment call TRBD1 is taken from the table without a DNA check. The CDR3 extends over 9 residues, inclusive of both ends. Germline lookup yields CDR1 SEHNR and CDR2 FQNEAQ (reference sequence). CDR3 amino acids: CASSLSPGN.

This clonotype was seen repeatedly, ten times or more. This chain joins TRBV7-8 and TRBJ2-7; possible D gene TRBD1, 6 bases. CDR3 length: 14 residues. Trimming took off 5 bases at V and 0 bases at J, with 11 bases between the two ends. The germline V gene encodes CDR1 SGHVS and CDR2 FQNEAQ. The CDR3, as DNA: TGTGCCAGCAGCCTCGGGACAACCTCCTACGAGCAGTACTTC. It specifies CASSLGTTSYEQYF.

This clonotype was counted ten times or more. The V gene is TRBV5-1, the J gene TRBJ1-1; D may be TRBD1 (5 bases). The CDR3 runs 15 residues. Germline loops: CDR1 SGHRS, CDR2 YFSETQ. The ends were cut back, 2 bases at V and 0 bases at J, with 11 bases in the middle. Here the CDR3 DNA reads TGCGCCAGCAGCTTAGGTCAGGGCATGAACACTGAAGCTTTCTTT. Protein: CASSLGQGMNTEAFF.

This clonotype was picked up many times. The chain uses TRBV6-5 and TRBJ2-5; D assignment may be TRBD1 or TRBD2 (5 bases each). The V end was cut by 5 bases, the J end by 3 bases, with 16 bases between. CDR1 MNHEY and CDR2 SVGAGI come from the germline V gene. The CDR3 extends over 15 amino acids. In DNA, the CDR3 is TGTGCCAGCAGTCCTCCGGGTGTGGGGGAAGAGACCCAGTACTTC. Translating gives CASSPPGVGEETQYF.

This clonotype was counted between two and nine times. This CDR3 is CSVGQSSGANVLTF. In DNA, the CDR3 is TGCAGCGTTGGTCAGAGCTCTGGGGCCAACGTCCTGACTTTC. J is TRBJ2-6 and V is TRBV29-1; D unclear. V was clipped by 4 bases and J by 0 bases, with 7 bases between them. From germline, CDR1 is SQVTM and CDR2 ANQGSEA. This CDR3 spans 14 amino acids.

The chain employs TRBV2 and TRBJ2-5; D gene ambiguous. CDR3 size: 16 residues. The germline CDR1 and CDR2 sequences are SNHLY and FYNNEI. Trimming removed 5 bases at V and 1 base at J, with 17 bases between. CDR3 nucleotide sequence: TGTGCCAGCAGTCAAGGGTTAAGACTTATCCAAGAGACCCAGTACTTC. It codes for CASSQGLRLIQETQYF.

The DNA of the CDR3 is TGCAGTGCTAGAGCCCCGGGACAGACGGACAATGAGCAGTTCTTC. Its translation: CSARAPGQTDNEQFF. The rearrangement links TRBV20-1 to TRBJ2-7; 7 bases align to TRBD1. The closer fit of TRBJ2-1 to the DNA end suggests the J call may be wrong. Germline CDR1 is DFQATT and CDR2 is SNEGSKA (reference sequence). The CDR3 contains 15 residues.

The chain carries TRBV4-2 and TRBJ2-7, with TRBD2 identical over 8 bases. Germline CDR1 and CDR2: LGHNA and YNFKEQ. Losses at the gene ends were 5 bases for V and 3 bases for J; bases not matched to a gene: 9. The CDR3 runs 15 residues. CDR3 nucleotides: TGTGCCAGCAGCTCCCCGGGTAGCGGGGACTACGAGCAGTACTTC. Amino acid sequence: CASSSPGSGDYEQYF.

This clonotype was counted ten times or more. The rearrangement uses TRBV25-1 and TRBJ1-4; D remains unclear. CDR1 and CDR2 (germline): MGHDK, SYGVNS. Trimming pared 6 bases from V and 8 bases from J, leaving 19 bases between. CDR3 size: 15 residues. DNA for the CDR3: TGTGCCAGCAGCCCCCGTCCCGCAGTCGGGGAAAAACTGTTTTTT. Its protein is CASSPRPAVGEKLFF.

The genes are TRBV6-6 and TRBJ1-5; D unclear. Germline lookup yields CDR1 MNHNY and CDR2 SVGAGI (reference sequence). The CDR3 has 15 residues. V lost 2 bases, J lost 3 bases, and 11 bases lay in between. CDR3 in amino acids: CASSYEGGINQPQHF. In DNA form, the CDR3 reads TGTGCCAGCAGTTACGAGGGAGGCATCAATCAGCCCCAGCATTTT.

This chain joins TRBV11-2 and TRBJ2-7, with TRBD2 matching 7 bases. Germline V CDR1 and CDR2: SGHAT, FQNNGV. This CDR3 has 16 amino acids. J was trimmed by 3 bases and V by 1 base; bases with no gene match: 9. CDR3 nucleotides: TGTGCCAGCAGCTTAGTCGGCGGGAGTTCTATCTACGAGCAGTACTTC. Amino acid sequence: CASSLVGGSSIYEQYF.